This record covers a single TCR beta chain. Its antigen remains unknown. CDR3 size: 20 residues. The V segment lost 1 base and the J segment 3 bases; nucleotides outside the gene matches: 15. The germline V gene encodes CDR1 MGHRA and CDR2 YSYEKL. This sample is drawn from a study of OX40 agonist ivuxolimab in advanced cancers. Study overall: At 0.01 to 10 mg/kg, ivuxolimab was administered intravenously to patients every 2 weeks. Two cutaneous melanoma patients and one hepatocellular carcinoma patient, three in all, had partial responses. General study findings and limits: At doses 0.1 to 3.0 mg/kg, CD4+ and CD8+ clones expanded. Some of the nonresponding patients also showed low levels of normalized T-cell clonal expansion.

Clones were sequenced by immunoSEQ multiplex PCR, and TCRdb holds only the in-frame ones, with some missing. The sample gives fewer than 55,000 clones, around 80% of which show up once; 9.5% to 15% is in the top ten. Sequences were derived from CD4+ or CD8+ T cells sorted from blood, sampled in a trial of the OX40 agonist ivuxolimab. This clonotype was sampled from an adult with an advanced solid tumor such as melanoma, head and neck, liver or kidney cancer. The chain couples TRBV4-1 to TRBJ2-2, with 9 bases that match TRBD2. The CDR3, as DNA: TGCGCCAGCAGCCAAGGAAGTGGGGTGGCGGGAGGGCCGGACACCGGGGAGCTGTTTTTT. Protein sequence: CASSQGSGVAGGPDTGELFF.